The 20 T cell receptor beta chains below come from one sample, sequenced in a study of blood T cell repertoires in COVID-19. Some clones are missing from TCRdb's copy, which holds only in-frame ones; the method was immunoSEQ multiplex PCR. The sample consists of 95,000 to 110,000 clones, about 89% of them appearing once. Sequencing input: peripheral blood. These TCRs come from a human donor in a cohort sampled during active COVID-19.

The chain joins TRBV19 to TRBJ1-2; perhaps TRBD1 as D (5 bases). This CDR3 comprises 17 residues. Germline CDR1 is LNHDA and CDR2 is SQIVND (reference sequence). V shed 3 bases and J shed 2 bases, with 19 bases lying between them. CDR3 nucleotides: TGTGCCAGTAGTATTTTATTTCGGCCGACAGTAAACTATGGCTACACCTTC. It is translated as CASSILFRPTVNYGYTF.

The genes are TRBV18 and TRBJ2-5; D may be TRBD2 (5 bases). The CDR3 spans 12 residues. CDR1 KGHSH and CDR2 LQKENI come from the germline V gene. V was pared by 2 bases and J by 5 bases, with 6 bases between. CDR3: CASSPSGETQYF. The CDR3 DNA follows: TGTGCCAGCTCACCATCGGGGGAGACCCAGTACTTC.

The V call is TRBV6-6, the J call TRBJ2-7; unclear D gene. Trimming stripped 8 bases from V and 0 bases from J, with 14 bases between. This CDR3 is 14 amino acids long. Per germline, CDR1 MNHNY and CDR2 SVGAGI (reference sequence). In nucleotides, the CDR3 is TGTGCCAGCGAAACAGCTGCTGGCTCCTACGAGCAGTACTTC. Amino acids: CASETAAGSYEQYF.

The rearrangement joins TRBV7-3 to TRBJ2-2; possible D gene TRBD2, 5 bases. Per germline, CDR1 SGHTA and CDR2 FQGTGA. V was pared by 5 bases and J by 7 bases, with 11 bases between. This CDR3 has 13 residues. CDR3 protein: CASSREFNGELFF. DNA for the CDR3: TGTGCCAGCAGCCGGGAATTCAACGGGGAGCTGTTTTTT. The full variable domain, rest sourced from reference TRBV7-3 and TRBJ2-2, is GAGVSQTPSNKVTEKGKYVELRCDPISGHTALYWYRQSLGQGPEFLIYFQGTGAADDSGLPNDRFFAVRPEGSVSTLKIQRTERGDSAVYLCASSREFNGELFFGEGSRLTVL.

The CDR3 spells CASSGTSESTDTQYF. CDR3 nucleotides: TGTGCCAGCAGTGGAACTAGCGAAAGCACAGATACGCAGTATTTT. The V call is TRBV6-4, the J call TRBJ2-3; 7 bases match TRBD2. The CDR3 has 15 amino acids. Germline V gene lookup returns CDR1 MRHNA and CDR2 SNTAGT. V was pared by 4 bases and J by 0 bases, with 4 bases of the junction left unmatched.

This rearrangement joins TRBV12-3 or TRBV12-4 to TRBJ2-2; D is undetermined. Trimming took 6 bases from V and 3 from J, leaving 8 bases between them. This CDR3 is 13 amino acids long. This CDR3 is CASRRTDTGELFF. The CDR3 DNA sequence: TGTGCCAGCAGAAGAACAGACACCGGGGAGCTGTTTTTT.

The V and J genes are TRBV6-1 and TRBJ2-3; TRBD2 matches at 14 bases. The germline V gene has CDR1 MNHNS and CDR2 SASEGT. The ends lost 2 bases at V and 2 bases at J; junction bases unmatched: 3. The CDR3 length is 17 residues. The CDR3 protein is CASSEPGLAGDTDTQYF. The DNA of the CDR3 is TGTGCCAGCAGTGAACCGGGACTAGCGGGGGACACAGATACGCAGTATTTT.

The chain couples TRBV6-2 or TRBV6-3 to TRBJ1-5; D not certain. This CDR3 spans 12 amino acids. Between the trimmed V and J ends, which lost 0 bases and 9 bases, there was a span of 6 bases. CDR1 MNHEY and CDR2 SVGEGT come from the germline V gene. Here the CDR3 reads CASSYSPLPQHF. CDR3 in DNA: TGTGCCAGCAGTTACTCCCCCTTGCCCCAGCATTTT.

Concerning this clone: Other nucleotide sequences from this sample produce the same CDR3. The rearrangement joins TRBV9 to TRBJ2-5, with D perhaps matching TRBD2 (6 bases). Germline V gives CDR1 SGDLS, CDR2 YYNGEE. The CDR3 sequence is 14 residues long. V lost 1 base and J 3 bases, leaving 10 bases between the germline ends. The CDR3 coding sequence is TGTGCCAGCAGCGTATCTTCGGGGGAAGAGACCCAGTACTTC. As protein: CASSVSSGEETQYF.

This clone was seen just once. The chain joins TRBV5-1 to TRBJ1-1; D is possibly TRBD1 (5 bases). V was cut by 4 bases and J by 0 bases, with 16 bases left in between. CDR1 is SGHRS and CDR2 is YFSETQ in the germline V gene. CDR3 length: 16 amino acids. The CDR3 reads CASSPSEARVNTEAFF. The CDR3 nucleotides are TGCGCCAGCAGCCCCTCAGAGGCCAGGGTGAACACTGAAGCTTTCTTT.

J is TRBJ2-4 and V is TRBV27, with 7 positions matching TRBD2. V trimming: 2 bases; J trimming: 4 bases; junction bases outside the gene matches: 5. Looked up from germline, CDR1 is MNHEY and CDR2 is SMNVEV (reference sequence). This CDR3 has 15 amino acids. The CDR3 sequence: CASSLGLGAKNIQYF. The CDR3 nucleotides are TGTGCCAGCAGTTTAGGACTAGGCGCAAAAAACATTCAGTACTTC.

The chain uses TRBV10-3 and TRBJ2-1, with D possibly TRBD2 on 5 matching bases. Per the germline V gene, CDR1 is ENHRY and CDR2 is SYGVKD. The V end lost 2 bases, the J end lost 4 bases, and 6 bases lay between the germline ends. The CDR3 covers 13 residues. The CDR3 loop reads CAISEERYNEQFF. CDR3 in DNA: TGTGCCATCAGTGAGGAGCGGTACAATGAGCAGTTCTTC.

This clone was seen only once. V usage is TRBV28 and J usage is TRBJ2-6, with 11 nucleotides matching TRBD1. CDR1 is MDHEN and CDR2 is SYDVKM in the germline V gene. V lost 5 bases and J lost 4; bases outside the gene matches: 4. The CDR3 consists of 16 residues. Written as DNA, the CDR3 is TGTGCCAGCAGTAGGACAGGGGGCACAGGGGCCAACGTCCTGACTTTC. This codes for CASSRTGGTGANVLTF.

CDR3 sequence reads: CATEGIPTNRGNYGYTF. CDR3 coding DNA: TGTGCCACCGAAGGAATACCGACGAACAGAGGGAACTATGGCTACACCTTC. The genes are TRBV10-3 and TRBJ1-2; D remains ambiguous. This CDR3 is 17 amino acids long. From germline, CDR1 is ENHRY and CDR2 SYGVKD. V gave up 10 bases and J gave up 2 bases, with 26 bases separating them.

The genes are TRBV28 and TRBJ2-5; tentative D call: TRBD2 (6 bases). The CDR3 totals 15 residues. V gave up 11 bases and J gave up 7 bases, with 26 bases separating them. Germline V gives CDR1 MDHEN, CDR2 SYDVKM. The CDR3 bases are TGTGCCGCTCCGGGACTGATCCCCATTATCATGACCCAGTACTTC. Protein product: CAAPGLIPIIMTQYF.

The J gene is TRBJ1-1, the V gene TRBV7-2; 7 nucleotides line up with TRBD1. J gave up 6 bases and V 3 bases, and 7 bases lay outside the gene matches. Germline values: CDR1 SGHTA, CDR2 FQGNSA. The CDR3 has 14 residues. DNA for the CDR3: TGTGCCAGCAGCTTCAGGGGGTCTTACGCTGAAGCTTTCTTT. Translation gives CASSFRGSYAEAFF.

This chain links TRBV4-1 with TRBJ2-7; no clear D gene. Germline V CDR1 and CDR2: MGHRA, YSYEKL. V was clipped by 3 bases and J by 3 bases, with 15 bases between them. The CDR3 has 15 amino acids. The CDR3 sequence is CASSHLGASVYEQYF. CDR3 DNA sequence: TGCGCCAGCAGCCACCTAGGAGCGAGTGTCTACGAGCAGTACTTC.

The chain has TRBV14 and TRBJ2-2, with 7 bases that match TRBD1. CDR1 and CDR2 (germline): SGHDN, FVKESK. V lost 4 bases, J lost 4 bases, and 9 bases stayed unmatched. The CDR3 totals 16 residues. In nucleotides, the CDR3 is TGTGCCAGCAGCCGCCAGACAGGGCTCGGCACCGGGGAGCTGTTTTTT. Protein product: CASSRQTGLGTGELFF.

This chain connects TRBV6-5 to TRBJ2-1, with D possibly matching TRBD2 (5 bases). Germline lookup yields CDR1 MNHEY and CDR2 SVGAGI. This CDR3 has 15 residues. V shed 6 bases and J shed 2 bases, with 14 bases lying between them. In nucleotides, the CDR3 is TGTGCCAGCAGAACAGCGGAGACTACCTACAATGAGCAGTTCTTC. Translated: CASRTAETTYNEQFF.

The V and J genes are TRBV7-9 and TRBJ2-2; TRBD2 aligns across 8 bases. Per germline, CDR1 SEHNR and CDR2 FQNEAQ (reference sequence). V shed 8 bases, J shed 1 base, and the junction held 0 bases outside the gene matches. CDR3 length equals 13 residues. DNA of the CDR3: TGTGCCAGCCGGGAGGGGAACACCGGGGAGCTGTTTTTT. This encodes CASREGNTGELFF.